This T cell receptor (beta chain) was obtained from a study of cytotoxic CD8 clonotypes in ibrutinib-treated CLL. Study-wide points: Clonality was higher at baseline than in age-matched healthy donors and tracked circulating CD8+ T-cell counts.

Remarks on this clone: Its antigen is not identified.

Clones were read by immunoSEQ multiplex PCR, and TCRdb kept only the in-frame ones, dropping some. The sample consists of about 270,000 clones, roughly three quarters of them appearing once. CDR1 and CDR2 from the germline V gene are WSHSY and SAAADI. This CDR3 has 12 residues. The V gene lost 5 bases and the J gene lost 6 bases, with 11 bases spanning the gap. Sequenced material: PBMCs, taken at disease progression, from a patient treated with ibrutinib. This TCR derives from a human donor with chronic lymphocytic leukemia. The chain uses TRBV10-2 and TRBJ2-7; D gene uncertain. The CDR3 spells CASSFDLREQYF. The CDR3 DNA follows: TGCGCCAGCAGTTTCGACCTGCGCGAGCAGTACTTC.